This T cell receptor beta chain was found in a study of identical twins. This clonotype appeared a single time. TCRdb itself ran the 5' RACE reads through MiXCR, one entry per CDR3 protein. The sample has 570,000 or so distinct CDR3 sequences, roughly 9.5% seen once. These data also formed part of another study, on yellow fever vaccine responses in identical twins.

Sequenced input: PBMCs. The clonotype originates from a woman aged 18-29 years in good health.

CDR3 amino acids: CASNSGTGATDTQYF. CDR3 DNA: TGTGCCAGTAATTCCGGGACAGGAGCTACAGATACGCAGTATTTT. The gene calls are TRBV19 and TRBJ2-3; 8 bases map to TRBD1. The CDR3 is 15 residues long. J lost 3 bases, V lost 7 bases, and 9 bases had no gene match. The germline gives CDR1 LNHDA, CDR2 SQIVND (reference sequence).